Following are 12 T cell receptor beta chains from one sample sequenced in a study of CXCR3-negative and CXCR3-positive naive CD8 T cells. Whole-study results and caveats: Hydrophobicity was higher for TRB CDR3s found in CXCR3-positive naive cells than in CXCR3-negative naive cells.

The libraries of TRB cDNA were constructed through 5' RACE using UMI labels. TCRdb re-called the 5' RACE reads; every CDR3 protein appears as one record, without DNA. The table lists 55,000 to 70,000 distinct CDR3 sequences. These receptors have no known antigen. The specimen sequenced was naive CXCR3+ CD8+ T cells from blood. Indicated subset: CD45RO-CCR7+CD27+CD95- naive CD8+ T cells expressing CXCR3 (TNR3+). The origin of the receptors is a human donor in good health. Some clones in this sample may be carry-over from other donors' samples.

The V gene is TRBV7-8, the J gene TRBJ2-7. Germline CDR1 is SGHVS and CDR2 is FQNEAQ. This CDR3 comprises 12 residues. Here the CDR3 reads CASSLTRSEQYF.

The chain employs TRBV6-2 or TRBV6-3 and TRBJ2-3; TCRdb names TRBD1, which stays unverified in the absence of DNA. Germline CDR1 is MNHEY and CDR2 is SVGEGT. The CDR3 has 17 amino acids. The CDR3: CASTSLRRDRSTDTQYF.

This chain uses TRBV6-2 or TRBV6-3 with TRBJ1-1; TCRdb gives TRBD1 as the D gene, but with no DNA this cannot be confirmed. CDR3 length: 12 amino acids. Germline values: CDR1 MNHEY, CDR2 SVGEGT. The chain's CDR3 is CASSADRGEAFF.

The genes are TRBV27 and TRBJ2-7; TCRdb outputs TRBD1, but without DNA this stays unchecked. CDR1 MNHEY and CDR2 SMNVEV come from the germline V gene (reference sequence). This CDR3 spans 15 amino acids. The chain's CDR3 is CASSLEGGAFYEQYF.

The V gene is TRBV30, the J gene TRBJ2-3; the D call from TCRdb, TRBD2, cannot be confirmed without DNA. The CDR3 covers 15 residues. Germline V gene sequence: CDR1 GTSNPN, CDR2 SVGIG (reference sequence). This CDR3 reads CAFPGLADRTDTQYF.

The CDR3 sequence is CASTEQGAADTQYF. This chain uses TRBV7-8 with TRBJ2-3; TCRdb picks TRBD1, but there is no DNA to check that call. This CDR3 comprises 14 residues. CDR1 and CDR2 from the germline V gene are SGHVS and FQNEAQ.

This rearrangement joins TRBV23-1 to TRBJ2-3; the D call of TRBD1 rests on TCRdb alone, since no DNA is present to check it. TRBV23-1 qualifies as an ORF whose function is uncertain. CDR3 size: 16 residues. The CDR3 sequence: CAETEATGGRTDTQYF.

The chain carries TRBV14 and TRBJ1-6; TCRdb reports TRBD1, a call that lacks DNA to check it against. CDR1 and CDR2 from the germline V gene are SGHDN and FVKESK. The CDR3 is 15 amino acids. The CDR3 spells CASSRWTGANSPLHF.

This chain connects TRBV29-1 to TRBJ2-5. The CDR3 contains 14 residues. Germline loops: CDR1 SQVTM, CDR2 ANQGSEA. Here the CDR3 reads CSVELADYQETQYF. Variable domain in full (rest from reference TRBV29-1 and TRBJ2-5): SAVISQKPSRDICQRGTSLTIQCQVDSQVTMMFWYRQQPGQSLTLIATANQGSEATYESGFVIDKFPISRPNLTFSTLTVSNMSPEDSSIYLCSVELADYQETQYFGPGTRLLVL.

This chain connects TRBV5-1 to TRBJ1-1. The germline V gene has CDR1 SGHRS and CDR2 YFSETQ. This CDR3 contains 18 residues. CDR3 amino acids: CASSPNPLDSQVNTEAFF.

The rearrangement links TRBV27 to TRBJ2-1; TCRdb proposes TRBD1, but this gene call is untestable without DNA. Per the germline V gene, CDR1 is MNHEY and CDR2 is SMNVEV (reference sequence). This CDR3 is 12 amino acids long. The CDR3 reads CASAGAPNEQFF.

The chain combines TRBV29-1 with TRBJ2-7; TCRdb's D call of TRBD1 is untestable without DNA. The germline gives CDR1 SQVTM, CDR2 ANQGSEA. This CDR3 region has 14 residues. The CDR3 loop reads CSVAGDREGYEQYF.